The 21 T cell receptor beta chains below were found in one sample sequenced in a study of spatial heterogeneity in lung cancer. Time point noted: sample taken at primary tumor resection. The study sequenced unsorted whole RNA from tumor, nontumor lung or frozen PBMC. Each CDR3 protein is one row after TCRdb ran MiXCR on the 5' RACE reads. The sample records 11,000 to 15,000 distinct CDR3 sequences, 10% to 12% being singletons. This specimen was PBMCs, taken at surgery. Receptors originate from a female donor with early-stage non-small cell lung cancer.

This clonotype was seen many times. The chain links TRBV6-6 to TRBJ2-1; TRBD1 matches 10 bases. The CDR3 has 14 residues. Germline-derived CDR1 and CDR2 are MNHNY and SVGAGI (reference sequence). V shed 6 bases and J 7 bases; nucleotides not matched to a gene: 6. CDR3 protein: CASRRQGAVNEQFF. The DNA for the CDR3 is TGTGCCAGCAGACGACAGGGGGCGGTGAATGAGCAGTTCTTC.

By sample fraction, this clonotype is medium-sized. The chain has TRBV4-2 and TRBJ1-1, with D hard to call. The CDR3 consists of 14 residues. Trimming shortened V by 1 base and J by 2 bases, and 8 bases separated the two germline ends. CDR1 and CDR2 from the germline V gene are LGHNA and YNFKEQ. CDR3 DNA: TGTGCCAGCAGCCAAGCGTGGTTCAACACTGAAGCTTTCTTT. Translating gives CASSQAWFNTEAFF.

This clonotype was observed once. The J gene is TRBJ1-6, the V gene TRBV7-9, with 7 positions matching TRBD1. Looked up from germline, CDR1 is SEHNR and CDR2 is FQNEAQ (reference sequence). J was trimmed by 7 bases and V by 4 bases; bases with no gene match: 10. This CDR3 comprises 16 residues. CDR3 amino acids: CASSSTGQGVNSPLHF. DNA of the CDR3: TGTGCCAGCAGCTCCACAGGGCAGGGGGTAAATTCACCCCTCCACTTT.

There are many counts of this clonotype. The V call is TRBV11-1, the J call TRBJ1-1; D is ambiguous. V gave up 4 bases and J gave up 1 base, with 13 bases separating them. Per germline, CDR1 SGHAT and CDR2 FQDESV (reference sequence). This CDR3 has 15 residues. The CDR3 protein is CASSSTTTTNTEAFF. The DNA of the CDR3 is TGTGCCAGCAGCTCCACGACAACGACGAACACTGAAGCTTTCTTT.

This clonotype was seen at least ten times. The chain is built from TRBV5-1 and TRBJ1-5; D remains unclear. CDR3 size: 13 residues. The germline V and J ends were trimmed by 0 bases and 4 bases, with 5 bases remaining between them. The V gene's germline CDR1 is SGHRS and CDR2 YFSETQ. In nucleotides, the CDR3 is TGCGCCAGCAGCTTGGTTCCTAATCAGCCCCAGCATTTT. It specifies CASSLVPNQPQHF.

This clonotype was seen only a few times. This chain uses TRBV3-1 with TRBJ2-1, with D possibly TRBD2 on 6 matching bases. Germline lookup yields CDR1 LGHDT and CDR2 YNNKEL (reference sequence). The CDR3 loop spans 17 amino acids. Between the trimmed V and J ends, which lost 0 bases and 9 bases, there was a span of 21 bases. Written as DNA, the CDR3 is TGTGCCAGCAGCCAAGATTCAGGCCTTCGGAGGGGCCTTGAGCAGTTCTTC. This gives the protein CASSQDSGLRRGLEQFF.

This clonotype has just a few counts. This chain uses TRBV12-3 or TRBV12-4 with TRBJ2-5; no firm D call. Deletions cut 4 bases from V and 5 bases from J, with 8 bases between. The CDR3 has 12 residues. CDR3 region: CASSYRSETQYF. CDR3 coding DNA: TGTGCCAGCAGTTACCGGTCGGAGACCCAGTACTTC.

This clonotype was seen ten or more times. The CDR3 DNA follows: TGCAGTGCAAAAACCCTCCCCGAGCAGTACTTC. Protein: CSAKTLPEQYF. The gene calls are TRBV20-1 and TRBJ2-7; D gene unclear. The germline CDR1 and CDR2 sequences are DFQATT and SNEGSKA (reference sequence). Trimming removed 6 bases at V and 6 bases at J, with 12 bases between. This CDR3 region has 11 residues.

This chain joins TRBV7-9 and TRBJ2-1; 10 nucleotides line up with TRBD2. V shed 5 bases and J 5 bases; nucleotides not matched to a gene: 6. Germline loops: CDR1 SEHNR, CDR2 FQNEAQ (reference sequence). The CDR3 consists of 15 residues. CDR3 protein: CASSPAGGIHNEQFF. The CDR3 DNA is TGTGCCAGCAGCCCAGCGGGGGGGATACACAATGAGCAGTTCTTC.

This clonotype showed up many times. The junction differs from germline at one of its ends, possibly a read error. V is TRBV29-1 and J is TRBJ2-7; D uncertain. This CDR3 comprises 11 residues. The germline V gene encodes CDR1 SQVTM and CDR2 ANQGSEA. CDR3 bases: TGCAGCGTTAAAGAGGACTACGAGCAGTACTTC. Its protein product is CSVKEDYEQYF.

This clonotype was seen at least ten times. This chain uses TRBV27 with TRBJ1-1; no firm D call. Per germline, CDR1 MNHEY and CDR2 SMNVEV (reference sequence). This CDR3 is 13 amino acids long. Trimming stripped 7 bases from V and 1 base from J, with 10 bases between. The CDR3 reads CASTALGNTEAFF. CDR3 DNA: TGTGCCAGCACGGCCTTGGGGAACACTGAAGCTTTCTTT.

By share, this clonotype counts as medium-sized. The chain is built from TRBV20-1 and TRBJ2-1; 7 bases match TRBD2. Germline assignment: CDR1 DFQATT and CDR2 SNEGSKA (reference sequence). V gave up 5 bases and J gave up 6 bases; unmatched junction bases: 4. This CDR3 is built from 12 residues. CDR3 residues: CSAAGTTNEQFF. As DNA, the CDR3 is TGCAGTGCTGCAGGGACTACCAATGAGCAGTTCTTC.

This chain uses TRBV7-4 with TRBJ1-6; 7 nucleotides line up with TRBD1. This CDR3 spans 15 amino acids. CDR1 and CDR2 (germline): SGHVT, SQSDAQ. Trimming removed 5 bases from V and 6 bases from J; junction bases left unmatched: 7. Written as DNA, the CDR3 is TGTGCCAGCAGCCCTTGGACAGGCCCTAATTCACCCCTCCACTTT. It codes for CASSPWTGPNSPLHF.

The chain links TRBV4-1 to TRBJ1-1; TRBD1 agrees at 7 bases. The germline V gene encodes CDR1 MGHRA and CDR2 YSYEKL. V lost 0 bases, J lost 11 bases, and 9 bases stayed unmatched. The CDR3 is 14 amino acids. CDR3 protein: CASSQDLTTGFAFF. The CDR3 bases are TGCGCCAGCAGCCAAGATTTGACGACAGGGTTCGCTTTCTTT.

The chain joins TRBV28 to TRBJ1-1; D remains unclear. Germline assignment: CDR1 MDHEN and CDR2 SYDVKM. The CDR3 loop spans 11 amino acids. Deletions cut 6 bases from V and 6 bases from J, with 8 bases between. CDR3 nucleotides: TGTGCCAGCAGAGGGAAACCTGAAGCTTTCTTT. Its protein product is CASRGKPEAFF. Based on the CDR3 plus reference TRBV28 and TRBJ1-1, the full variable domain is DVKVTQSSRYLVKRTGEKVFLECVQDMDHENMFWYRQDPGLGLRLIYFSYDVKMKEKGDIPEGYSVSREKKERFSLILESASTNQTSMYLCASRGKPEAFFGQGTRLTVV.

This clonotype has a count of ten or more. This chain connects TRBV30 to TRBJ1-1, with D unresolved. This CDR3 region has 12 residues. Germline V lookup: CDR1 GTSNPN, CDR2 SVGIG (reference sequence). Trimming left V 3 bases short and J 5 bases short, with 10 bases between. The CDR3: CAWSNTRTEAFF. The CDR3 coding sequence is TGTGCCTGGAGCAACACGAGAACTGAAGCTTTCTTT.

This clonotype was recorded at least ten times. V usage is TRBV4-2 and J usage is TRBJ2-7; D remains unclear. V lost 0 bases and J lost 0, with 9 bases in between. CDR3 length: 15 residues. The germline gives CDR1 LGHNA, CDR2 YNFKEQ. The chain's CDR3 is CASSQDLGSSYEQYF. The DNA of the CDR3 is TGTGCCAGCAGCCAAGATCTTGGCAGCTCCTACGAGCAGTACTTC.

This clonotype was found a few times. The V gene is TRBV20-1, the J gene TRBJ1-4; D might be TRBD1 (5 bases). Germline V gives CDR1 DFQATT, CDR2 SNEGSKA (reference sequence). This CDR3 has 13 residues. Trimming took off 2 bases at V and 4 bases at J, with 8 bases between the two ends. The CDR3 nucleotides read TGCAGTGCTAGACAGGGCTTTAATGAAAAACTGTTTTTT. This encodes CSARQGFNEKLFF.

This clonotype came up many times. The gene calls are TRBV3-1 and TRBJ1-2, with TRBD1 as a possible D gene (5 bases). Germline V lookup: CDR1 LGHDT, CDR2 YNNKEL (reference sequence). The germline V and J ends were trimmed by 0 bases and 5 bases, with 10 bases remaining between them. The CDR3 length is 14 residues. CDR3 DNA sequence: TGTGCCAGCAGCCAAGATATGGGGGGGTATGGCTACACCTTC. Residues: CASSQDMGGYGYTF.

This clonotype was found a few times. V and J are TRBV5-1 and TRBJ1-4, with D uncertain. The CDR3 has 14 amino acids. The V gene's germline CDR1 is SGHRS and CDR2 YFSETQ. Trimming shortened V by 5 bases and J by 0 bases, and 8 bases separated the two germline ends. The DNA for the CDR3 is TGCGCCAGCAGACCCTCTGCAACTAATGAAAAACTGTTTTTT. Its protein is CASRPSATNEKLFF. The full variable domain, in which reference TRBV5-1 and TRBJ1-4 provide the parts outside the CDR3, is KAGVTQTPRYLIKTRGQQVTLSCSPISGHRSVSWYQQTPGQGLQFLFEYFSETQRNKGNFPGRFSGRQFSNSRSEMNVSTLELGDSALYLCASRPSATNEKLFFGSGTQLSVL.

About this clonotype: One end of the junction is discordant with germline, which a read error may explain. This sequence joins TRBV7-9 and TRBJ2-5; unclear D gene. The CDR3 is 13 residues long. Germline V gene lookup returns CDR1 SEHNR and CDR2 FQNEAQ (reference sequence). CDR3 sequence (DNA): TGTGCCAGCAGCTTAGGAGATCAAGGGACCCAGTACTTC. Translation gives CASSLGDQGTQYF.